This entry features one T cell receptor beta chain sequence. The data are from a study of cytotoxic CD8 clonotypes in ibrutinib-treated CLL. The table came from immunoSEQ multiplex PCR; TCRdb's copy has only in-frame clones and leaves some out. The repertoire holds approximately 200,000 clones, with approximately 72% as singletons. This material consisted of PBMCs, taken after 24 months of ibrutinib treatment. This TCR was sampled from a human donor with chronic lymphocytic leukemia.

The CDR3 DNA is TGTGCCAGCAGCTTGACGGACTACAATGAGCAGTTCTTC. Protein sequence: CASSLTDYNEQFF. The V gene is TRBV5-4, the J gene TRBJ2-1; D uncertain. The CDR3 sequence is 13 residues long. V shed 1 base and J shed 3 bases, with 5 bases lying between them. The V gene's germline CDR1 is SGHNT and CDR2 YYREEE (reference sequence).